This TCR beta chain was captured by sequencing in a study of OX40 agonist ivuxolimab in advanced cancers. Study-wide results and limits: Both CD4+ and CD8+ T cell populations in blood had undergone clonal expansion by week 6 at 0.1 to 3.0 mg/kg.

Concerning this clone itself: Antigen: not known.

Profiling relied on immunoSEQ multiplex PCR, and the TCRdb table lists in-frame clones only, not all of them. There are tens of thousands of clones in the sample; 94% occur only once, and around 12% lies in the top ten. The V gene lost 3 bases and the J gene lost 4 bases, with 25 bases spanning the gap. Germline-derived CDR1 and CDR2 are LGHNA and YSLEER. This CDR3 contains 18 residues. This specimen was CD4+ or CD8+ T cells sorted from blood, taken in a trial of the OX40 agonist ivuxolimab. The J gene is TRBJ2-7, the V gene TRBV4-3; D assignment may be TRBD1 or TRBD2 (5 bases each). The receptor's source is an adult with an advanced solid tumor such as melanoma, head and neck, liver or kidney cancer. The CDR3, as DNA: TGCGCCAGCAGCCAGACGGGAATCTCCGGGACGGGATTTTACGAGCAGTACTTC. Its translation is CASSQTGISGTGFYEQYF.